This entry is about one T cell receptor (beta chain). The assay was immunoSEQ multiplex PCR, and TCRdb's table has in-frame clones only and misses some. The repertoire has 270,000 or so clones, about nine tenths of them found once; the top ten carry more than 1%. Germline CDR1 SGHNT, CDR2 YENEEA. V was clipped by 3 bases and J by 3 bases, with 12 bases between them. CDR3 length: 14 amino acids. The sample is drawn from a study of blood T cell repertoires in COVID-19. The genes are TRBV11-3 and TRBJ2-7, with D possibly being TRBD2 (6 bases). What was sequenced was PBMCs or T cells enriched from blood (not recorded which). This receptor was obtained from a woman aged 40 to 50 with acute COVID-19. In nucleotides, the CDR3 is TGTGCCAGCAGCTTGTCGGGAGTTAACTACGAGCAGTACGTC. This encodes CASSLSGVNYEQYV.